This TCR beta chain came from a study of T-cell reconstitution after alpha-beta-depleted transplantation in children. Study-level findings and limits: Surviving recipient T cells and thymic progenitors accounted for the high day-60 TCRbeta diversity observed in some patients.

The V gene's germline CDR1 is SNHLY and CDR2 FYNNEI. This CDR3 is built from 14 residues. Trimming took 5 bases from V and 3 from J, leaving 10 bases between them. Unique molecular identifiers were incorporated when the TCRbeta library was constructed. From the PCR reads, TCRdb called clonotypes with MiXCR, one entry per CDR3 protein. The table has approximately 800,000 distinct CDR3 sequences, 16% seen once; the top ten hold about 4.6%. A note on this clonotype: What it recognizes is unknown.

This sequence originates from a male patient younger than 18 who had a stem cell transplant for acute lymphoblastic leukemia, so the T cells may come from the graft donor. The chain carries TRBV2 and TRBJ2-2; D is perhaps TRBD1 or TRBD2 (5 bases each). The sequences come from PBMCs, mostly from graft donor cells, collected 360 days after TCRalphabeta/CD19-depleted stem cell transplant. The CDR3 DNA follows: TGTGCCAGCAGTACGGGGCTATACACCGGGGAGCTGTTTTTT. Protein sequence: CASSTGLYTGELFF. The full variable domain, its missing parts supplied by reference TRBV2 and TRBJ2-2, is EPEVTQTPSHQVTQMGQEVILRCVPISNHLYFYWYRQILGQKVEFLVSFYNNEISEKSEIFDDQFSVERPDGSNFTLKIRSTKLEDSAMYFCASSTGLYTGELFFGEGSRLTVL.